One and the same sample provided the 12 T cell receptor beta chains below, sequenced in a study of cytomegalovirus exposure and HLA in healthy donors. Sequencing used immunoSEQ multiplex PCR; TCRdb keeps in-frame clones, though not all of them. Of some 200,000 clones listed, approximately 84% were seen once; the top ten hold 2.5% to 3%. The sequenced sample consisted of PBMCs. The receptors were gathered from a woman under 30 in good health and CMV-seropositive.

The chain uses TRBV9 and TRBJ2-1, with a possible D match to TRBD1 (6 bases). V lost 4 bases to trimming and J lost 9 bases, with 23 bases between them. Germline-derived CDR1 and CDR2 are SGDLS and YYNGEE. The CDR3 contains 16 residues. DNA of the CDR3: TGTGCCAGCAGCCCCCTCTCGACAGGATCTTGGGGTGAGCAGTTCTTC. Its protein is CASSPLSTGSWGEQFF.

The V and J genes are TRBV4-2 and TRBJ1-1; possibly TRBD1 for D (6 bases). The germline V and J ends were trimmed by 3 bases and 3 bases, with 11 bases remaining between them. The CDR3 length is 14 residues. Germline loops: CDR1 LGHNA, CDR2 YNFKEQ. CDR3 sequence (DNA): TGTGCCAGCAGCCAGACACAGGGCTACACTGAAGCTTTCTTT. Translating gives CASSQTQGYTEAFF.

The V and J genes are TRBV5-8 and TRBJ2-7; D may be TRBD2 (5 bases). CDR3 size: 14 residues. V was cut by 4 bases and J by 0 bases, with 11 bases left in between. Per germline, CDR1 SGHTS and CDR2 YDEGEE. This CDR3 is CASSLIGSSYEQYF. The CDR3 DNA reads TGTGCCAGCAGCCTGATAGGGAGCTCCTACGAGCAGTACTTC. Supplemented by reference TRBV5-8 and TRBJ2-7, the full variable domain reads EAGVTQSPTHLIKTRGQQATLRCSPISGHTSVYWYQQALGLGLQFLLWYDEGEERNRGNFPPRFSGRQFPNYSSELNVNALELEDSALYLCASSLIGSSYEQYFGPGTRLTVT.

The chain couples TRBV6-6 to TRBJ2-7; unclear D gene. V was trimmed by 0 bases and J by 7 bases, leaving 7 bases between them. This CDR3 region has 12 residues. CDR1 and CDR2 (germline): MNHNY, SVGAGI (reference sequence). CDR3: CASSYSTGEQYF. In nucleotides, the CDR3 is TGTGCCAGCAGTTACTCGACGGGTGAGCAGTACTTC.

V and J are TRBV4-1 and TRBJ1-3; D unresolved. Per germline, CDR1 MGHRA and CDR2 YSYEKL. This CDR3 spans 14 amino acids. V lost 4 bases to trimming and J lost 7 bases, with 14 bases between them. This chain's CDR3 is CASSPLGLGNTIYF. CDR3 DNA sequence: TGCGCCAGCAGCCCATTAGGACTGGGGAACACCATATATTTT.

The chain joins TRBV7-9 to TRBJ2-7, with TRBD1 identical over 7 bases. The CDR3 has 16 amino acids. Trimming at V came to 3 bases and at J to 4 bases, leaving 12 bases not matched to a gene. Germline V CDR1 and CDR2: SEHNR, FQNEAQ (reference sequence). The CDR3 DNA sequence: TGTGCCAGCAGCTTTCCCCCGGACAGGAACTTTTACGAGCAGTACTTC. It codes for CASSFPPDRNFYEQYF.

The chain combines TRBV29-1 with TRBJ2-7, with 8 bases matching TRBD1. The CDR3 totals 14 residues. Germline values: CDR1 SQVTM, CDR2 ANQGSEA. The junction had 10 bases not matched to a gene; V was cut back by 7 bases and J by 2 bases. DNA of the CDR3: TGCAGCGGATCAGGGGGCGCCGGGACCTACGAGCAGTACTTC. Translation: CSGSGGAGTYEQYF.

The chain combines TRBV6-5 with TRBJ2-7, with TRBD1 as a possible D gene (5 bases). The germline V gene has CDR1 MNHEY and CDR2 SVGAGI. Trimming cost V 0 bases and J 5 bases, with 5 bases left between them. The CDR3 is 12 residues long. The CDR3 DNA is TGTGCCAGCAGTTACTCAGGGGACGAGCAGTACTTC. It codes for CASSYSGDEQYF.

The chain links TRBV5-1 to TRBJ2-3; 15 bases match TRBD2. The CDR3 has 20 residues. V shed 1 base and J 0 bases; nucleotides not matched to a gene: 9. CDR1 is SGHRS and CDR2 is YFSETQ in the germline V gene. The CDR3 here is CASSLLQGTSGGTSTDTQYF. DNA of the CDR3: TGCGCCAGCAGCTTGCTCCAAGGGACTAGCGGGGGGACTAGCACAGATACGCAGTATTTT.

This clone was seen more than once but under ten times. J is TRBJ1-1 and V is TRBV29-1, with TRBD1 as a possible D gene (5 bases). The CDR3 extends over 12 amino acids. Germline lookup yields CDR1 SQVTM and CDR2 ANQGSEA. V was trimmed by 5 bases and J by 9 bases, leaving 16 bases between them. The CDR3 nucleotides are TGCAGCGTTTTAAGCTGGGGGAGGAAAGCTTTCTTT. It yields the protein CSVLSWGRKAFF.

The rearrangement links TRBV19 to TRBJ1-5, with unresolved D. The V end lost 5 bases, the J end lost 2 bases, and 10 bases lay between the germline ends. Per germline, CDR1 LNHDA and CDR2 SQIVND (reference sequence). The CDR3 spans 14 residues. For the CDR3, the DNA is TGTGCCAGTAGTGGTGAGATGGGCAATCAGCCCCAGCATTTT. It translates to CASSGEMGNQPQHF.

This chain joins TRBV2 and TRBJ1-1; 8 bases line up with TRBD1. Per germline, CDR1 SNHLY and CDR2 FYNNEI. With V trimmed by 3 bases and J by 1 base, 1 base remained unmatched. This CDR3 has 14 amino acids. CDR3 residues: CASSEGQANTEAFF. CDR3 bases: TGTGCCAGCAGTGAGGGACAGGCGAACACTGAAGCTTTCTTT.